This record concerns one T cell receptor (beta chain) sequence. V was shortened by 3 bases and J by 2 bases, with 8 bases between the two germline ends. The CDR3 runs to 13 residues. Germline loops: CDR1 MNHNS, CDR2 SASEGT. Generated by immunoSEQ multiplex PCR, the TCRdb table keeps only in-frame clones and is missing some. The table has about 120,000 clones, less than 90% seen once. The sample is drawn from a study of control samples from healthy donors and cancer patients. Specimen: blood. This chain joins TRBV6-1 and TRBJ2-7; D is undetermined. This TCR was sampled from a man aged 18 to 29 in good health. The CDR3 sequence: CASSEAHTYEQYF. The CDR3 DNA is TGTGCCAGCAGTGAGGCACATACCTACGAGCAGTACTTC.